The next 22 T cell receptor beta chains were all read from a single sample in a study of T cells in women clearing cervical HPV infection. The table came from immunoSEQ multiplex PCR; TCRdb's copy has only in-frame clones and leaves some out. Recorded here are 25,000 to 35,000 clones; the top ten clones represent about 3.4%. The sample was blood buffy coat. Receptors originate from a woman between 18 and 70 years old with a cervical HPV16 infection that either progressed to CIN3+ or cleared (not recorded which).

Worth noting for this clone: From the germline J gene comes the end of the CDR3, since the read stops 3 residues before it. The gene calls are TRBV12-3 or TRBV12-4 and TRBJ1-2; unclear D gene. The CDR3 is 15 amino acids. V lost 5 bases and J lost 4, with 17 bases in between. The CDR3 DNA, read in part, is TGTGCCAGCAGTCTCCTGGCCAGCGGGGTCTATGGC. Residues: CASSLLASGVYG. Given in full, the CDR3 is CASSLLASGVYGYTF.

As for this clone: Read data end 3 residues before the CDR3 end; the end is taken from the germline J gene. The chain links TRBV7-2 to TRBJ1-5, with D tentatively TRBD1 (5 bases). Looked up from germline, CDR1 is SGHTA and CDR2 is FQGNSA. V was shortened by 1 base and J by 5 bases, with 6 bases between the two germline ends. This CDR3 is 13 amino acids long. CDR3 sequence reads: CASSLGGDQPQHF. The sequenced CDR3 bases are TGTGCCAGCAGCTTAGGGGGGGATCAGCCC.

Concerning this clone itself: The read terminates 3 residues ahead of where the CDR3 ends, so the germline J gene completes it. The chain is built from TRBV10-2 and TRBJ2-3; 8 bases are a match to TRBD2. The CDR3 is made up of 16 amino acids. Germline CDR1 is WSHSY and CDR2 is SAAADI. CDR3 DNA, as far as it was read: TGCGCCAGCAGTGGCATGGGCGGGGGGACGAAAGAGACG. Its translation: CASSGMGGGTKET. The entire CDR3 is CASSGMGGGTKETQYF.

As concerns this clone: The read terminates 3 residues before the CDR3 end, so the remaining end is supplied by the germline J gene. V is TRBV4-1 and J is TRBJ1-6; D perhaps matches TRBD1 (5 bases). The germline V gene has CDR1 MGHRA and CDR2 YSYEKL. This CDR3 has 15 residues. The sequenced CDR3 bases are TGCGCCAGCAGCCAGGGAGACAGCAGCTTCAGGGCC. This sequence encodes CASSQGDSSFRA. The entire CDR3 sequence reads CASSQGDSSFRALHF.

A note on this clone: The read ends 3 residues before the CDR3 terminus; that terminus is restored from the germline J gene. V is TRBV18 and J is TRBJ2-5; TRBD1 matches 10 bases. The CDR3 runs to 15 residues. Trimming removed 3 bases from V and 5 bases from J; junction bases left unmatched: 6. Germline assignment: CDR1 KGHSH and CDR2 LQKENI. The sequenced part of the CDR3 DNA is TGTGCCAGCTCACCGGGACAGGGGAGATTGGAGACC. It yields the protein CASSPGQGRLET. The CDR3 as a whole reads CASSPGQGRLETQYF.

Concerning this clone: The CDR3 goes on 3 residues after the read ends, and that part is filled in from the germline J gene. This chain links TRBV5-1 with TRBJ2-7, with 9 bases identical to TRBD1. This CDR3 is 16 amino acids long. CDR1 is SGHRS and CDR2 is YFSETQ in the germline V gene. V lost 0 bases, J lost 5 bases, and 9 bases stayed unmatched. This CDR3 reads CASSLEFRDRANEQYF. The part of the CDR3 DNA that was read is TGCGCCAGCAGCTTGGAGTTCCGGGACAGGGCGAACGAG.

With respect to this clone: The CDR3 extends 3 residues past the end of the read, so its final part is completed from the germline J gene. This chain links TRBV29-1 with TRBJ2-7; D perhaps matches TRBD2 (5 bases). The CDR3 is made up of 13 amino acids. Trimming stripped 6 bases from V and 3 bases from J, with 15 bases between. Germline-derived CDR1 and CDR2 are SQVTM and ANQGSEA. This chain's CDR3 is CSVVDGLFYEQYF. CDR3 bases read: TGCAGCGTCGTAGACGGACTGTTCTACGAG.

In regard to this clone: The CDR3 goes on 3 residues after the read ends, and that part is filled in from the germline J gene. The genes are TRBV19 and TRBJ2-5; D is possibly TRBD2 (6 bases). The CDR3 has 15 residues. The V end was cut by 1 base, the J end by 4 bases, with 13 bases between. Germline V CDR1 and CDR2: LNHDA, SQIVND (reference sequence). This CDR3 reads CASSIASGLAETQYF. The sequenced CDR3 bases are TGTGCCAGTAGTATAGCCTCGGGACTTGCAGAGACC. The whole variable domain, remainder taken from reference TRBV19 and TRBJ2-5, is DGGITQSPKYLFRKEGQNVTLSCEQNLNHDAMYWYRQDPGQGLRLIYYSQIVNDFQKGDIAEGYSVSREKKESFPLTVTSAQKNPTAFYLCASSIASGLAETQYFGPGTRLLVL.

CDR3 residues: CASSLVGADYGYTF. The CDR3 DNA, read in part, is TGTGCCAGCAGCTTGGTGGGGGCCGACTATGGC. This chain joins TRBV5-5 and TRBJ1-2, with D possibly TRBD1 on 6 matching bases. Read data end 3 residues before the CDR3 end; the end is taken from the germline J gene. V was trimmed by 0 bases and J by 3 bases, leaving 9 bases between them. The CDR3 spans 14 residues. CDR1 SGHKS and CDR2 YYEKEE come from the germline V gene (reference sequence).

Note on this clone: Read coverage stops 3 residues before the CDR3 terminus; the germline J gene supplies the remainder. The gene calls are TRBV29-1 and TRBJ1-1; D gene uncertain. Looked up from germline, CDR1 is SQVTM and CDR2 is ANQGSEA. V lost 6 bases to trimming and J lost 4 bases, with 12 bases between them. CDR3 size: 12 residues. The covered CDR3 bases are TGCAGCGTAATCGCCGCGGGCACTGAA. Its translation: CSVIAAGTE. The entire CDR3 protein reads CSVIAAGTEAFF.

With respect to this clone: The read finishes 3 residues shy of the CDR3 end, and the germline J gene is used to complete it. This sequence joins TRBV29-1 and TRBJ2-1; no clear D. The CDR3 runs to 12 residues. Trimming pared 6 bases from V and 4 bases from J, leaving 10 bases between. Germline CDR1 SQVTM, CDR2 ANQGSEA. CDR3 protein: CSVVLGYNEQFF. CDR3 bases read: TGCAGCGTGGTTCTAGGATACAATGAG.

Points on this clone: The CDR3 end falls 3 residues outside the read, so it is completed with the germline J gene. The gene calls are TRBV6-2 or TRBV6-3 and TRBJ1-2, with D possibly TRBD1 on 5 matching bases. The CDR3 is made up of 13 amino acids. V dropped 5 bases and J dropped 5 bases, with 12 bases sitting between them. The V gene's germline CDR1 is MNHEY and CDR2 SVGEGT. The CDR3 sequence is CASSPDTLYGYTF. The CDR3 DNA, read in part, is TGTGCCAGCAGTCCGGACACACTTTATGGC.

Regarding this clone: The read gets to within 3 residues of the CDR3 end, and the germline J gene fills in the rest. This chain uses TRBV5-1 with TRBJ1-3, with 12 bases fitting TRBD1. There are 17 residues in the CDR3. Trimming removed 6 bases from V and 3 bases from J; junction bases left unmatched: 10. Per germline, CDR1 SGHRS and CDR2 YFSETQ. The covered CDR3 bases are TGCGCCAGCACTCCTGGGACAGGGGGCTGGCTTGGAAACACC. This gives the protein CASTPGTGGWLGNT. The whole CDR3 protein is CASTPGTGGWLGNTIYF.

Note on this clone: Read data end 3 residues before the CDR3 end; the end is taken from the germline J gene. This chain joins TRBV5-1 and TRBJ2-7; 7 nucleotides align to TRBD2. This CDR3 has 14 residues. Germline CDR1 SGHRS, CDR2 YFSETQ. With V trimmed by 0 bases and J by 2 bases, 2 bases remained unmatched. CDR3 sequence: CASSLALAAYEQYF. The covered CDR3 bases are TGCGCCAGCAGCTTGGCTCTAGCGGCCTACGAG.

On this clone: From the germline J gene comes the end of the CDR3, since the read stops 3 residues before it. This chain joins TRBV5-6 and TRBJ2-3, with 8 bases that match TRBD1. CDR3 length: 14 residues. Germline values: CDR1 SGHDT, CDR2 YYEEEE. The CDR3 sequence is CASSLGGTGETQYF. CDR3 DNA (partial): TGTGCCAGCAGCTTGGGGGGGACAGGAGAGACG.

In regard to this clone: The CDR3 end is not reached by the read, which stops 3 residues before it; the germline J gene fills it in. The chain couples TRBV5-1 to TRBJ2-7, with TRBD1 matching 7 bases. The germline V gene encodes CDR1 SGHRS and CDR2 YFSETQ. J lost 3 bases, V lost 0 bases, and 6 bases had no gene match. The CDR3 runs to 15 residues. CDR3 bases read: TGCGCCAGCAGCTTGGGGTACGGGACAGTCTACGAG. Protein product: CASSLGYGTVYE. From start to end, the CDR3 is CASSLGYGTVYEQYF. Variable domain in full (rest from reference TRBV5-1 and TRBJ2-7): KAGVTQTPRYLIKTRGQQVTLSCSPISGHRSVSWYQQTPGQGLQFLFEYFSETQRNKGNFPGRFSGRQFSNSRSEMNVSTLELGDSALYLCASSLGYGTVYEQYFGPGTRLTVT.

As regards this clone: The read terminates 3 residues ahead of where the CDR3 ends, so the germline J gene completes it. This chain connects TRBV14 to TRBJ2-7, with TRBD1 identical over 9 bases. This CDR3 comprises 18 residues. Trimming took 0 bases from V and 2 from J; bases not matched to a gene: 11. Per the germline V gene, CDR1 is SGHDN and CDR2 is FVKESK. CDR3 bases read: TGTGCCAGCAGCCAAGATCTGACAGGGGGGCGCATCCCCTACGAG. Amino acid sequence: CASSQDLTGGRIPYE. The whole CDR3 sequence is CASSQDLTGGRIPYEQYF. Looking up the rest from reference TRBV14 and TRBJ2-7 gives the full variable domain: EAGVTQFPSHSVIEKGQTVTLRCDPISGHDNLYWYRRVMGKEIKFLLHFVKESKQDESGMPNNRFLAERTGGTYSTLKVQPAELEDSGVYFCASSQDLTGGRIPYEQYFGPGTRLTVT.

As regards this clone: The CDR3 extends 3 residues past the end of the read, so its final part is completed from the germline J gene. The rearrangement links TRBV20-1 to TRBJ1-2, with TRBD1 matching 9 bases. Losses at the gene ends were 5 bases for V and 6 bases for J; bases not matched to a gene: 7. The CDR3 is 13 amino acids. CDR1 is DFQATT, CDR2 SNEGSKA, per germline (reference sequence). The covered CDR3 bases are TGCAGTGCTCCGGACAGGGGTCCCCATGGC. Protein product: CSAPDRGPHG. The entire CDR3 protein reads CSAPDRGPHGYTF.

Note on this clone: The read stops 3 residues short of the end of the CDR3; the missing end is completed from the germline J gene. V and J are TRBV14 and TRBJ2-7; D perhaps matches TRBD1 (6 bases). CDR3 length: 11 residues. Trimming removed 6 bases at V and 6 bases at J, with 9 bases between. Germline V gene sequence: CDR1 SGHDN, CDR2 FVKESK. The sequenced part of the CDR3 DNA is TGTGCCAGCAGTTTAGGGGGCGAG. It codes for CASSLGGE. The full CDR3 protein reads CASSLGGEQYF. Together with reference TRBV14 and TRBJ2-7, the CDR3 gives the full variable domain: EAGVTQFPSHSVIEKGQTVTLRCDPISGHDNLYWYRRVMGKEIKFLLHFVKESKQDESGMPNNRFLAERTGGTYSTLKVQPAELEDSGVYFCASSLGGEQYFGPGTRLTVT.

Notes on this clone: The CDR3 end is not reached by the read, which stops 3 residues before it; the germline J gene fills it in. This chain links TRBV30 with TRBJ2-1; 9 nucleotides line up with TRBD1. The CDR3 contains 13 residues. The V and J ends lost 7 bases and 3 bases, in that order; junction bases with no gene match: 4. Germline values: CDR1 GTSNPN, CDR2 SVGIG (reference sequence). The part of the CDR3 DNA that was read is TGTGCCTCCCTGGGACAGGGCTACAATGAG. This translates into CASLGQGYNE. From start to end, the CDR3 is CASLGQGYNEQFF.

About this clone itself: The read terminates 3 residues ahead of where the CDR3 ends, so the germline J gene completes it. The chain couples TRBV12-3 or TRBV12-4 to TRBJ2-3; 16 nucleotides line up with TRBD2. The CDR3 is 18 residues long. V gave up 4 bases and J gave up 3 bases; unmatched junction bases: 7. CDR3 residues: CASSSGLAGGRETDTQYF. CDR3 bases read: TGTGCCAGCAGTTCGGGACTAGCGGGGGGGCGAGAAACAGATACG.

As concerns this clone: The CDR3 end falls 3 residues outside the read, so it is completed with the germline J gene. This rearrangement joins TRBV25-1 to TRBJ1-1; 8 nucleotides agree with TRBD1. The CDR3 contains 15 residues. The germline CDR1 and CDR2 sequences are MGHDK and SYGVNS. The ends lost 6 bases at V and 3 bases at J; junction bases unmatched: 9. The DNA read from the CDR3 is TGTGCCAGCAGCCAAACCGCGACAGGGGACACTGAA. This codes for CASSQTATGDTE. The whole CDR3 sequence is CASSQTATGDTEAFF.